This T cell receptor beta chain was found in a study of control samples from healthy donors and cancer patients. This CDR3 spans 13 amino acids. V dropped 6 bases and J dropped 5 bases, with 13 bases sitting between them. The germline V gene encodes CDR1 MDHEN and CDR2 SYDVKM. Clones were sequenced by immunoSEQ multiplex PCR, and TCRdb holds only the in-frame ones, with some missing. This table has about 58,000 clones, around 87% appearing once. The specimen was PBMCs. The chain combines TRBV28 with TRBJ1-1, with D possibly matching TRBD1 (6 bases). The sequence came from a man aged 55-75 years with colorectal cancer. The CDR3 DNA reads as TGTGCCAGCAGGTTGGACAGAGTTACTGAAGCTTTCTTT. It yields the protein CASRLDRVTEAFF.